The present TCR beta chain was sequenced within a study of blood T cell repertoires in COVID-19. Across the study: Samples came from the United States, Italy and Spain, spanning acute and convalescent COVID-19.

The CDR3 totals 14 residues. V was pared by 7 bases and J by 7 bases, with 10 bases of the junction left unmatched. CDR1 is SGHRS, CDR2 YFSETQ, per germline. Profiled with immunoSEQ multiplex PCR; TCRdb holds only in-frame clones, not every one. The profile covers roughly 140,000 clones, with over 70% appearing a single time and just under 2% taken by the ten largest. This chain connects TRBV5-1 to TRBJ2-1; TRBD1 matches 8 bases. Sample: peripheral blood. The clonotype comes from an older woman with acute or convalescent COVID-19. The CDR3 DNA reads TGCGCCAGCGGCCCCTCGGACAGGGATAATGAGCAGTTCTTC. Translated: CASGPSDRDNEQFF.